The present TCR beta chain was sequenced within a study of Graves' ophthalmopathy and Graves' hyperthyroidism. This clonotype was seen many times. With 5 bases removed from V and 2 bases from J, the gap between germline ends came to 10 bases. Germline V gene lookup returns CDR1 GTSNPN and CDR2 SVGIG (reference sequence). The CDR3 contains 12 residues. From RNA, the CDR3 regions of TCR beta chains were amplified and sequenced. Amplification began with first-round RT-PCR using HTBI primers, then second-round multiplex PCR was performed. TCRdb re-called the multiplex PCR reads with MiXCR, one entry per CDR3 protein. The repertoire holds under 400,000 distinct CDR3 sequences, with roughly 16% as singletons.

Sequences were obtained from peripheral blood. This TCR was sampled from an adult man with Graves' ophthalmopathy. This chain joins TRBV30 and TRBJ2-7; D is unresolved. The CDR3 is CAWSQRPYEQYF. The DNA of the CDR3 is TGTGCCTGGTCCCAGCGACCCTACGAGCAGTACTTC.